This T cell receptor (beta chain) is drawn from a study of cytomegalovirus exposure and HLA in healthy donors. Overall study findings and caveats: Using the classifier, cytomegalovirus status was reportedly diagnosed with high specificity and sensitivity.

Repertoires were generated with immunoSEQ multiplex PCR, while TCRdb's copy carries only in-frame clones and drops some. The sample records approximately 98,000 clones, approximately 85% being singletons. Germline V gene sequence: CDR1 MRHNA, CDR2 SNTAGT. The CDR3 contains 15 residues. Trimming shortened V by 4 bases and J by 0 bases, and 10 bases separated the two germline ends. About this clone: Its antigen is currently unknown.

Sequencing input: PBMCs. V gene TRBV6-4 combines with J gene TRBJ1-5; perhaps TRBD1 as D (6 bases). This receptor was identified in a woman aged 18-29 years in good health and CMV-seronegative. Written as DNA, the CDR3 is TGTGCCAGCAGTGGGTACAGGGATAGCAATCAGCCCCAGCATTTT. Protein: CASSGYRDSNQPQHF.